These T cell receptor beta chains were read from a single sample in a study of long-term antiretroviral therapy in people with HIV. Method: immunoSEQ multiplex PCR; TCRdb's copy keeps in-frame clones and lacks some. The sample lists under 45,000 clones, 80% occurring once. Here the sequenced sample was unsorted PBMCs, taken 3.4 years after starting antiretroviral therapy. The receptors were sampled from a man younger than 45 with HIV. The CDR3 runs from the conserved cysteine through the conserved F or W. The D gene is left open where the match is weak. Clone size appears in some rows only: once, few, many, or a class for an expanded clone.

13	TRBJ2-3	TRBV28	.	.	CASSLSLSDTQYF	TGTGCCAGCAGTTTAAGTCTGTCAGATACGCAGTATTTT
16	TRBJ1-4	TRBV2	.	.	CASSDRTTTTNEKLFF	TGTGCCAGCAGTGACCGAACAACGACAACTAATGAAAAACTGTTTTTT
12	TRBJ2-3	TRBV2	.	.	CASAPLQDTQYF	TGTGCCAGCGCCCCCCTTCAGGATACGCAGTATTTT
15	TRBJ2-2	TRBV7-2	.	.	CASSLGRSNTGELFF	TGTGCCAGCAGCTTGGGTAGGAGTAACACCGGGGAGCTGTTTTTT
14	TRBJ1-1	TRBV5-1	.	.	CASSLAQGSTEAFF	TGCGCCAGCAGCTTGGCCCAGGGGAGCACTGAAGCTTTCTTT
13	TRBJ2-5	TRBV25-1	TRBD2	.	CASQGLVMQTQYF	TGTGCCAGCCAAGGACTAGTGATGCAGACCCAGTACTTC
15	TRBJ2-5	TRBV5-6	TRBD2	.	CASSLSGRAGETQYF	TGTGCCAGCAGCTTAAGCGGGAGGGCCGGAGAGACCCAGTACTTC
15	TRBJ2-1	TRBV7-2	.	.	CASSLGVGPYNEQFF	TGTGCCAGCAGCTTAGGGGTAGGGCCCTACAATGAGCAGTTCTTC
15	TRBJ1-2	TRBV5-4	.	once	CASSLRDGDLNGYTF	TGTGCCAGCAGCTTGCGGGACGGAGACCTTAATGGCTACACCTTC
12	TRBJ2-3	TRBV2	.	.	CASRFAPDTQYF	TGTGCCAGCAGATTTGCCCCAGATACGCAGTATTTT
16	TRBJ2-3	TRBV13	.	.	CASSPRDGQSTDTQYF	TGTGCCAGCAGCCCACGGGACGGACAAAGCACAGATACGCAGTATTTT
16	TRBJ2-1	TRBV4-1	.	.	CASSQPPLLSYNEQFF	TGCGCCAGCAGCCAACCCCCGCTCCTCTCCTACAATGAGCAGTTCTTC
13	TRBJ1-5	TRBV6-4	.	few	CASLDPRNQPQHF	TGTGCCAGCCTAGATCCCAGGAATCAGCCCCAGCATTTT
14	TRBJ2-7	TRBV5-1	TRBD2	.	CASSLTSGSYEQYF	TGCGCCAGCAGCCTAACTAGCGGGAGTTACGAGCAGTACTTC
18	TRBJ2-3	TRBV9	TRBD2	.	CASSAGTSGRRSTDTQYF	TGTGCCAGCAGCGCTGGGACTAGCGGGAGGAGGAGCACAGATACGCAGTATTTT